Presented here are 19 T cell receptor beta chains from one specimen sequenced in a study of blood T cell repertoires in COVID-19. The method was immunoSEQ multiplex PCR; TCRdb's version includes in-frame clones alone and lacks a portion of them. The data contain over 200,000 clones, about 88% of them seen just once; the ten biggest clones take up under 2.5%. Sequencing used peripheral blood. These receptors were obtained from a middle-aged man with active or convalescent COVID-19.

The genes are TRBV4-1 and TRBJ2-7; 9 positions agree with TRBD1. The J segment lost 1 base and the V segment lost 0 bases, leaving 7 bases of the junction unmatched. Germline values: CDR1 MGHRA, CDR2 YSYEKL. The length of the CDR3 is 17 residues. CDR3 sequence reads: CASSQESSGTGSYEQYF. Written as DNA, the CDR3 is TGCGCCAGCAGCCAAGAGAGCTCAGGGACAGGGTCCTACGAGCAGTACTTC.

The CDR3 loop is CASVGVGYTF. CDR3 sequence (DNA): TGTGCCAGCGTCGGGGTCGGCTACACCTTC. The chain links TRBV2 to TRBJ1-2; no reliable D call. The CDR3 covers 10 residues. Per germline, CDR1 SNHLY and CDR2 FYNNEI. The V gene lost 8 bases and the J gene lost 8 bases, with 9 bases spanning the gap.

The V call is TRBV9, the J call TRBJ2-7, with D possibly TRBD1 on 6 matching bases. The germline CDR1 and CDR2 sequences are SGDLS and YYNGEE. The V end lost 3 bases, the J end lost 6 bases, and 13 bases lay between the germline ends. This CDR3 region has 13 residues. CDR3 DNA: TGTGCCAGCAGCGCGGACCTCAGGGGCGAGCAGTACTTC. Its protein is CASSADLRGEQYF.

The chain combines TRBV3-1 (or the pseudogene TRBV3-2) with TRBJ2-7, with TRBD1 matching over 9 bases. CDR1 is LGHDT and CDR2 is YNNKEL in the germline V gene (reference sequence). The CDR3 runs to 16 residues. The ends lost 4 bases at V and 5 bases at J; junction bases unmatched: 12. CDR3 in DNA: TGTGCCAGCAGCCGCTCAGAGACAGGGGGTATGGACGAGCAGTACTTC. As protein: CASSRSETGGMDEQYF.

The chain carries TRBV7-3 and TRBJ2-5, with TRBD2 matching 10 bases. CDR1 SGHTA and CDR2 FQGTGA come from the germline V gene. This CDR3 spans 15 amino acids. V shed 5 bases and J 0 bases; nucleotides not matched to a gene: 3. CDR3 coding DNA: TGTGCCAGCAGCCAAGCGGGGGGGTACCAAGAGACCCAGTACTTC. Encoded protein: CASSQAGGYQETQYF.

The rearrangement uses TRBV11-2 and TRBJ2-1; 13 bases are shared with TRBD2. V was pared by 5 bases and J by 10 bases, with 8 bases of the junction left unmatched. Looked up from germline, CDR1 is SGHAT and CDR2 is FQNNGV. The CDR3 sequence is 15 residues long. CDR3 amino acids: CASSQTSGRSWEQFF. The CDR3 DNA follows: TGTGCCAGCAGCCAGACTAGCGGGAGGAGTTGGGAGCAGTTCTTC.

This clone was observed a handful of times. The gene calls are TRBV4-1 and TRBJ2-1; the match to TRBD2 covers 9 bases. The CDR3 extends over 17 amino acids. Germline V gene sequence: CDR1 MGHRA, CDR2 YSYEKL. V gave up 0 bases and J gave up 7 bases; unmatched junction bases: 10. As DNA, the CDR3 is TGCGCCAGCAGCCAAGAAGGATCGAGCGGGGGGTCAAATGAGCAGTTCTTC. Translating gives CASSQEGSSGGSNEQFF.

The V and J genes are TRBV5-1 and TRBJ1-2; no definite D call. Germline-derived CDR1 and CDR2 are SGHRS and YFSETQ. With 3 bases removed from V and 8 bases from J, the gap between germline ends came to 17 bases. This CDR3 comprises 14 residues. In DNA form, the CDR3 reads TGCGCCAGCAGCTCCTCCGGAAGGGAGGGCGGCTACACCTTC. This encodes CASSSSGREGGYTF.

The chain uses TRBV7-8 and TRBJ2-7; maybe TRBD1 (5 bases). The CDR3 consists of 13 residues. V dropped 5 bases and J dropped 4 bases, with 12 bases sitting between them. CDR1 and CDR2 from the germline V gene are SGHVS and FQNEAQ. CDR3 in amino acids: CASSIPSGYEQYF. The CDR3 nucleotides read TGTGCCAGCAGCATACCCTCAGGGTACGAGCAGTACTTC. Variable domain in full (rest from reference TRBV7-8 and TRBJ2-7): GAGVSQSPRYKVAKRGQDVALRCDPISGHVSLFWYQQALGQGPEFLTYFQNEAQLDKSGLPSDRFFAERPEGSVSTLKIQRTQQEDSAVYLCASSIPSGYEQYFGPGTRLTVT.

CDR3 amino acids: CATSEGGFNQPQHF. The CDR3 nucleotides read TGTGCCACCAGTGAGGGGGGATTCAATCAGCCCCAGCATTTT. The chain joins TRBV24-1 to TRBJ1-5; TRBD1 is a possible D gene (5 bases). The germline V and J ends were trimmed by 4 bases and 3 bases, with 9 bases remaining between them. The CDR3 runs 14 residues. Per germline, CDR1 KGHDR and CDR2 SFDVKD.

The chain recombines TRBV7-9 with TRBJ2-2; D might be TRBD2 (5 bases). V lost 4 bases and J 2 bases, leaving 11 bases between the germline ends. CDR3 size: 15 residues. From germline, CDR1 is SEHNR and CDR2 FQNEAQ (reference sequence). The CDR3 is CASSSRDTNTGELFF. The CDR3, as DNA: TGTGCCAGCAGCTCCCGGGATACCAACACCGGGGAGCTGTTTTTT.

In DNA form, the CDR3 reads TGTGCCCCTGAACTAGCGGGAGATTCCAATGAGCAGTTCTTC. This encodes CAPELAGDSNEQFF. This chain connects TRBV30 to TRBJ2-1; the match to TRBD2 covers 11 bases. Germline V lookup: CDR1 GTSNPN, CDR2 SVGIG (reference sequence). This CDR3 comprises 14 residues. With V trimmed by 8 bases and J by 6 bases, 9 bases remained unmatched.

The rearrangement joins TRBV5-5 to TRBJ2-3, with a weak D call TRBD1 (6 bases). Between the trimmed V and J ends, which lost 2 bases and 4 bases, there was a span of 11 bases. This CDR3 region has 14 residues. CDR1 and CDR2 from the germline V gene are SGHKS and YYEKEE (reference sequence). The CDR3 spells CASSLQGRADTQYF. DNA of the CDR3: TGTGCCAGCAGCTTACAGGGTAGGGCAGATACGCAGTATTTT. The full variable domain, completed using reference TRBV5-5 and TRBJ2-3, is DAGVTQSPTHLIKTRGQQVTLRCSPISGHKSVSWYQQVLGQGPQFIFQYYEKEERGRGNFPDRFSARQFPNYSSELNVNALLLGDSALYLCASSLQGRADTQYFGPGTRLTVL.

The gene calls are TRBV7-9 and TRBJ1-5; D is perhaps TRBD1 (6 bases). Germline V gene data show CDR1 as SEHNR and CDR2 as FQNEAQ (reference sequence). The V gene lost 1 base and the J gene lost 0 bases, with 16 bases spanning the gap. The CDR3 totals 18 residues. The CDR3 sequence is CASSLEVIGQHSNQPQHF. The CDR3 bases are TGTGCCAGCAGCTTAGAAGTTATAGGACAGCATAGCAATCAGCCCCAGCATTTT.

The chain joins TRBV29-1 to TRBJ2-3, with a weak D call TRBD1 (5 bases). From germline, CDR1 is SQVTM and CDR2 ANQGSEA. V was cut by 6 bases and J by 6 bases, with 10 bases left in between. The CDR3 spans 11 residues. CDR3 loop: CSVASGDTQYF. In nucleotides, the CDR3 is TGCAGCGTCGCGTCAGGGGATACGCAGTATTTT.

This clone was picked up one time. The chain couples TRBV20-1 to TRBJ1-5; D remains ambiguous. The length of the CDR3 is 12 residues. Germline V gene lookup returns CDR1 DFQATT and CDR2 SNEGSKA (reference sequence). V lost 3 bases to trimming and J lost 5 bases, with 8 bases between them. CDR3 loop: CSASGDYQPQHF. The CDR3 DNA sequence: TGCAGTGCTAGTGGCGATTATCAGCCCCAGCATTTT.

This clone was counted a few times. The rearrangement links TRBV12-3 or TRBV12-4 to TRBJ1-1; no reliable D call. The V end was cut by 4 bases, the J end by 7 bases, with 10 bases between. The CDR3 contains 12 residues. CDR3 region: CASSWSLGEAFF. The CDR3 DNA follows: TGTGCCAGCAGTTGGAGTTTGGGTGAAGCTTTCTTT.

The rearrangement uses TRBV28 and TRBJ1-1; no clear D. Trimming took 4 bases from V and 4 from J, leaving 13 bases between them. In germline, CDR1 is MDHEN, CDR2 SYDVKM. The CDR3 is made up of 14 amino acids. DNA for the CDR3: TGTGCCAGCAGTTCTTACCATATTAGCACTGAAGCTTTCTTT. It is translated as CASSSYHISTEAFF.

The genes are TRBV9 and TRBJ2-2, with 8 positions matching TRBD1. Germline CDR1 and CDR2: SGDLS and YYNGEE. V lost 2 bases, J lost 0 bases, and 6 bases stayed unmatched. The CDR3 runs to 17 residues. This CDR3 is CASSVFSGQANTGELFF. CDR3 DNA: TGTGCCAGCAGCGTCTTTTCGGGACAGGCGAACACCGGGGAGCTGTTTTTT.